This entry lists 12 T cell receptor beta chains sequenced from one sample in a study of shared clonotypes between healthy human individuals. TCRdb keeps only in-frame clones here, not all; method: immunoSEQ multiplex PCR. Found here are about 2,200,000 clones, approximately 94% of them singletons; the top ten hold 1.5% to 2%. CD45RO-negative cells were positively selected for CCR7, leaving out terminally differentiated effector memory CD45RA+ cells. Sequenced: naive CD8+ T cells from PBMCs. The receptors here all came from a man between 18 and 29 years old in good health. Some clones in this sample may be carry-over from other donors' samples.

This clone occurred once. The chain uses TRBV7-9 and TRBJ2-1; TRBD2 matches at 7 bases. Germline V gene data show CDR1 as SEHNR and CDR2 as FQNEAQ (reference sequence). The V segment lost 1 base and the J segment 7 bases; nucleotides outside the gene matches: 4. The length of the CDR3 is 14 residues. In nucleotides, the CDR3 is TGTGCCAGCAGCTTAGATCCAGCGGGAAATGAGCAGTTCTTC. This translates into CASSLDPAGNEQFF.

V and J are TRBV11-2 and TRBJ1-2; D call uncertain. The germline V gene encodes CDR1 SGHAT and CDR2 FQNNGV. The CDR3 is made up of 13 amino acids. V lost 1 base and J 9 bases, leaving 12 bases between the germline ends. The CDR3 DNA reads as TGTGCCAGCAGCTTAGGGGCGTCTGTGAGCTACACCTTC. The encoded protein is CASSLGASVSYTF.

Regarding this clone: Other nucleotide sequences in the sample specify the same CDR3. The chain employs TRBV9 and TRBJ2-1; TRBD1 is a possible D gene (5 bases). The V and J ends lost 0 bases and 0 bases respectively, with 10 bases between them. Germline CDR1 and CDR2: SGDLS and YYNGEE. This CDR3 contains 16 residues. The CDR3: CASSVGGGISYNEQFF. The CDR3 DNA follows: TGTGCCAGCAGCGTAGGGGGCGGAATCTCCTACAATGAGCAGTTCTTC.

This clone was detected only once. The chain links TRBV15 to TRBJ2-7; perhaps TRBD1 as D (5 bases). Germline CDR1 is LNHNV and CDR2 is YYDKDF (reference sequence). The CDR3 is made up of 15 amino acids. V gave up 1 base and J gave up 5 bases, with 15 bases separating them. In nucleotides, the CDR3 is TGTGCCACCAGCAGAGGTATAGGGGAAAGTAACGAGCAGTACTTC. Translating gives CATSRGIGESNEQYF.

This chain links TRBV28 with TRBJ1-1, with 7 positions matching TRBD1. Germline lookup yields CDR1 MDHEN and CDR2 SYDVKM. The CDR3 has 14 residues. J lost 0 bases, V lost 7 bases, and 5 bases had no gene match. DNA for the CDR3: TGTGCCAGCACCCCGGGACAGATGAACACTGAAGCTTTCTTT. The encoded protein is CASTPGQMNTEAFF. Supplemented by reference TRBV28 and TRBJ1-1, the full variable domain reads DVKVTQSSRYLVKRTGEKVFLECVQDMDHENMFWYRQDPGLGLRLIYFSYDVKMKEKGDIPEGYSVSREKKERFSLILESASTNQTSMYLCASTPGQMNTEAFFGQGTRLTVV.

The chain combines TRBV30 with TRBJ1-1; no clear D gene. CDR1 GTSNPN and CDR2 SVGIG come from the germline V gene (reference sequence). The CDR3 totals 13 residues. V lost 7 bases and J lost 1, with 13 bases in between. The DNA for the CDR3 is TGTGCCTTGGATATGACTGGGAACACTGAAGCTTTCTTT. This sequence encodes CALDMTGNTEAFF.

The chain recombines TRBV4-3 with TRBJ1-2, with TRBD1 matching 9 bases. The CDR3 extends over 15 amino acids. V lost 3 bases, J lost 2 bases, and 4 bases stayed unmatched. The germline CDR1 and CDR2 sequences are LGHNA and YSLEER. DNA for the CDR3: TGCGCCAGCAGCCAGGGACAGGGTGGCAACTATGGCTACACCTTC. It translates to CASSQGQGGNYGYTF.

The J gene is TRBJ1-5, the V gene TRBV4-1; D uncertain. The CDR3 has 14 amino acids. The germline CDR1 and CDR2 sequences are MGHRA and YSYEKL. The germline V and J ends were trimmed by 3 bases and 0 bases, with 6 bases remaining between them. In nucleotides, the CDR3 is TGCGCCAGCAGCCATTCGTATAGCAATCAGCCCCAGCATTTT. It encodes CASSHSYSNQPQHF.

J is TRBJ1-1 and V is TRBV10-3; D is possibly TRBD1 (6 bases). Germline-derived CDR1 and CDR2 are ENHRY and SYGVKD. CDR3 length: 14 amino acids. The V end was cut by 3 bases, the J end by 5 bases, with 13 bases between. Here the CDR3 reads CAISEEGGETEAFF. The CDR3 nucleotides read TGTGCCATCAGTGAAGAGGGGGGGGAGACTGAAGCTTTCTTT.

The rearrangement joins TRBV28 to TRBJ1-5, with no clear D. Germline values: CDR1 MDHEN, CDR2 SYDVKM. This CDR3 region has 14 residues. V shed 7 bases and J shed 3 bases, with 13 bases lying between them. CDR3 residues: CASTVDGSNQPQHF. As DNA, the CDR3 is TGTGCCAGCACCGTAGACGGATCCAATCAGCCCCAGCATTTT.

V gene TRBV5-1 combines with J gene TRBJ2-5; no clear D gene. V was cut by 4 bases and J by 0 bases, with 10 bases left in between. CDR1 and CDR2 (germline): SGHRS, YFSETQ. CDR3 size: 14 residues. CDR3 region: CASSHSTDQETQYF. DNA for the CDR3: TGCGCCAGCAGCCACTCGACGGACCAAGAGACCCAGTACTTC.

The genes are TRBV15 and TRBJ1-3, with no clear D. Trimming left V 0 bases short and J 0 bases short, with 6 bases between. The CDR3 is 15 amino acids. Germline CDR1 LNHNV, CDR2 YYDKDF (reference sequence). CDR3 protein: CATSRDHSSGNTIYF. For the CDR3, the DNA is TGTGCCACCAGCAGAGATCACAGCTCTGGAAACACCATATATTTT.